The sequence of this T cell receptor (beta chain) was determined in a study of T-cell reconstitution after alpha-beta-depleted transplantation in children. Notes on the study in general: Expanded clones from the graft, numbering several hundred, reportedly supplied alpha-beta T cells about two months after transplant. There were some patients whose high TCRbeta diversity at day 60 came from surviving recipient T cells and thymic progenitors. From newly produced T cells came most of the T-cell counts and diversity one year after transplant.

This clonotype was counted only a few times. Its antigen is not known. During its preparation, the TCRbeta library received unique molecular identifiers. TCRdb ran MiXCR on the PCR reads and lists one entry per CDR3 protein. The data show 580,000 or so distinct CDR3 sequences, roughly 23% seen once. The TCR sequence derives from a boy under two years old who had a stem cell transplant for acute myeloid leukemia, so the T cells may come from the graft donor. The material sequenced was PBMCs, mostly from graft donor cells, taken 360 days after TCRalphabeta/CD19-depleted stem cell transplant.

This chain's CDR3 is CASSVGEDTQYF. The CDR3 coding sequence is TGTGCCAGCAGCGTAGGCGAGGATACGCAGTATTTT. The chain links TRBV9 to TRBJ2-3, with no clear D. The ends were cut back, 0 bases at V and 6 bases at J, with 5 bases in the middle. The germline gives CDR1 SGDLS, CDR2 YYNGEE. The CDR3 spans 12 residues.